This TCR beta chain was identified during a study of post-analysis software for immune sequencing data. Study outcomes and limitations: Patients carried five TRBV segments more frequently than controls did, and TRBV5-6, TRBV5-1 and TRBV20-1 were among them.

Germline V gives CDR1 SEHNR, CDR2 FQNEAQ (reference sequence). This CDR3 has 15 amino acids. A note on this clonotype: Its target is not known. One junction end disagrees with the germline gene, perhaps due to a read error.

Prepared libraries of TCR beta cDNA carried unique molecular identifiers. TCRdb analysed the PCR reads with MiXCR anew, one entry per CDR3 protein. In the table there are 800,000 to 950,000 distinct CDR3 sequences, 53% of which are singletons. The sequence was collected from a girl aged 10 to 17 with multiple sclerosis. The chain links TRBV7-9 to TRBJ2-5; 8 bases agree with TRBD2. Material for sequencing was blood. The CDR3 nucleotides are TGTGCCGGCAGCGGGACGGGACTAGTATCTGAGACCCAGTACTTC. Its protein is CAGSGTGLVSETQYF. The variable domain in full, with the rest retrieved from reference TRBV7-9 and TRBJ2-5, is DTGVSQNPRHKITKRGQNVTFRCDPISEHNRLYWYRQTLGQGPEFLTYFQNEAQLEKSRLLSDRFSAERPKGSFSTLEIQRTEQGDSAMYLCAGSGTGLVSETQYFGPGTRLLVL.